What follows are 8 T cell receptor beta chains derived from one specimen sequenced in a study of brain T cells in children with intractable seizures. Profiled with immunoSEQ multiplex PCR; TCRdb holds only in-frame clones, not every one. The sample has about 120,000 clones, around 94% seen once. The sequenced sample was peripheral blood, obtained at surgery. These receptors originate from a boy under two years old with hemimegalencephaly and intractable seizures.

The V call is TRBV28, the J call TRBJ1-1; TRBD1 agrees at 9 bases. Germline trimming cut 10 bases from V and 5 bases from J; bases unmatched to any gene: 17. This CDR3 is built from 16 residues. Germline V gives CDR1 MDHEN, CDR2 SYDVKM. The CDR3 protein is CATGAPGQGSGTEAFF. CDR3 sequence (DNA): TGTGCCACCGGTGCCCCTGGACAGGGGTCGGGTACTGAAGCTTTCTTT.

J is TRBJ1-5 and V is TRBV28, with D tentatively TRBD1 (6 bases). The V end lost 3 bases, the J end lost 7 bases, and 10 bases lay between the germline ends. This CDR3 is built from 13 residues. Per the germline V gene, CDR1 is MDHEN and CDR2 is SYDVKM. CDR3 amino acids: CASSFRGEQPQHF. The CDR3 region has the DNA TGTGCCAGCAGTTTTAGGGGGGAACAGCCCCAGCATTTT.

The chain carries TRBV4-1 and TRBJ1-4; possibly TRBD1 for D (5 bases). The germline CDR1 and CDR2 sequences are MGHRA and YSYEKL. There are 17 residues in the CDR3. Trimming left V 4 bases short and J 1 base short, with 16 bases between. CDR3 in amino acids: CASSRLEGRKTNEKLFF. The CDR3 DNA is TGCGCCAGCAGCCGGCTTGAGGGGCGGAAAACTAATGAAAAACTGTTTTTT.

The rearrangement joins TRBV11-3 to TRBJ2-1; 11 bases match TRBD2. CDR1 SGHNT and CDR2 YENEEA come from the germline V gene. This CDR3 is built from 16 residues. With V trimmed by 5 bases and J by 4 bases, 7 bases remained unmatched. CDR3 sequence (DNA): TGTGCCAGCAGCCAAGGGACTAGCGGCTTTTACAATGAGCAGTTCTTC. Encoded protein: CASSQGTSGFYNEQFF.

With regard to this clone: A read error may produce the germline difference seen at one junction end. Here the CDR3 DNA reads TGTGCCAGCAGCTCGTGGGACATGAACTTC. Encoded protein: CASSSWDMNF. The chain couples TRBV5-8 to TRBJ2-7; perhaps TRBD1 as D (6 bases). This CDR3 spans 10 amino acids. The V gene's germline CDR1 is SGHTS and CDR2 YDEGEE. The variable domain in full, completed from reference TRBV5-8 and TRBJ2-7, reads EAGVTQSPTHLIKTRGQQATLRCSPISGHTSVYWYQQALGLGLQFLLWYDEGEERNRGNFPPRFSGRQFPNYSSELNVNALELEDSALYLCASSSWDMNFGPGTRLTVT.

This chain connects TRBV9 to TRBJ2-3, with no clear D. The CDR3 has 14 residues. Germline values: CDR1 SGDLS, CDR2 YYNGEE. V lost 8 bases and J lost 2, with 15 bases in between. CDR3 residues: CASALQGFTDTQYF. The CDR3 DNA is TGTGCCAGTGCCCTTCAAGGGTTCACAGATACGCAGTATTTT.

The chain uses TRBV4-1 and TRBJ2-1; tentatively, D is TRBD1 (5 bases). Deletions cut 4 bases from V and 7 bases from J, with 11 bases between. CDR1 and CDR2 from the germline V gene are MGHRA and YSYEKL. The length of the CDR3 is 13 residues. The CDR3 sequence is CASSRRVRNEQFF. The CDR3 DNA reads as TGCGCCAGCAGCCGCAGGGTCAGGAATGAGCAGTTCTTC.

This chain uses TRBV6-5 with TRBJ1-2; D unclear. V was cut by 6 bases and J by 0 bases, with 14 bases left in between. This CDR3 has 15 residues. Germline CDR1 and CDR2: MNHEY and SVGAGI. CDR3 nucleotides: TGTGCCAGCAGCGCGGGAGCTTCAGCTAACTATGGCTACACCTTC. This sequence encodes CASSAGASANYGYTF.